What follows are 31 T cell receptor beta chains derived from one specimen sequenced in a study of cytomegalovirus exposure and HLA in healthy donors. Assay used: immunoSEQ multiplex PCR; TCRdb lists only in-frame clones, some missing. The data hold more than 90,000 clones, with 70% to 90% observed a single time. Sequencing was done on a sample of PBMCs. These receptors originate from a man aged 18 to 30 in good health and CMV-seropositive.

The gene calls are TRBV5-1 and TRBJ2-1; weak D call: TRBD2 (6 bases). Looked up from germline, CDR1 is SGHRS and CDR2 is YFSETQ. The ends were cut back, 1 base at V and 4 bases at J, with 12 bases in the middle. The CDR3 is made up of 15 amino acids. The CDR3 region has the DNA TGCGCCAGCAGCTTGTCTAGCGCATCTTACAATGAGCAGTTCTTC. Protein: CASSLSSASYNEQFF.

The chain links TRBV11-3 to TRBJ2-7, with a weak D call TRBD2 (5 bases). The CDR3 runs to 14 residues. Trimming left V 1 base short and J 2 bases short, with 9 bases between. Per germline, CDR1 SGHNT and CDR2 YENEEA. The CDR3 DNA is TGTGCCAGCAGCTTAGGAGGGAAACCCTACGAGCAGTACTTC. This codes for CASSLGGKPYEQYF.

The rearrangement joins TRBV7-6 to TRBJ2-7; D might be TRBD1 (5 bases). The CDR3 covers 12 residues. The V end was cut by 5 bases, the J end by 4 bases, with 9 bases between. Germline CDR1 SGHVS, CDR2 FNYEAQ. CDR3 in amino acids: CASSGDSYEQYF. The DNA for the CDR3 is TGTGCCAGCAGCGGTGACAGTTACGAGCAGTACTTC.

This CDR3 is CASSLEFRGGGGTDTQYF. DNA for the CDR3: TGTGCCAGCAGCTTAGAATTCCGGGGCGGGGGTGGCACAGATACGCAGTATTTT. The chain has TRBV7-2 and TRBJ2-3; 7 bases agree with TRBD2. The trim removed 1 base at V and 1 base at J, leaving 11 bases unmatched. The CDR3 is 18 residues long. Germline loops: CDR1 SGHTA, CDR2 FQGNSA.

This clone was seen just once. The chain carries TRBV27 and TRBJ2-1, with D possibly matching TRBD1 (6 bases). V gave up 5 bases and J gave up 7 bases, with 21 bases separating them. The length of the CDR3 is 16 residues. Germline CDR1 reads MNHEY; CDR2 reads SMNVEV (reference sequence). The CDR3 region has the DNA TGTGCCAGCAGTCAACTTATCGGGACACCTAGAAATGAGCAGTTCTTC. This translates into CASSQLIGTPRNEQFF.

The rearrangement uses TRBV6-1 and TRBJ1-1; tentative D call: TRBD1 (5 bases). V shed 0 bases and J shed 3 bases, with 14 bases lying between them. CDR3 length: 16 amino acids. Germline V gene sequence: CDR1 MNHNS, CDR2 SASEGT. The CDR3 region is CASSEALRGRDTEAFF. The CDR3 coding sequence is TGTGCCAGCAGTGAAGCGCTTCGGGGGAGGGACACTGAAGCTTTCTTT.

V usage is TRBV6-1 and J usage is TRBJ2-1; D is undetermined. This CDR3 comprises 11 residues. CDR1 is MNHNS, CDR2 SASEGT, per germline. The V end lost 8 bases, the J end lost 9 bases, and 11 bases lay between the germline ends. In DNA, the CDR3 is TGTGCCAGCGGCTTTCAGGCTGAGCAGTTCTTC. Amino acid sequence: CASGFQAEQFF.

V is TRBV4-2 and J is TRBJ2-3; 13 positions agree with TRBD2. The CDR3 loop spans 17 amino acids. V lost 0 bases to trimming and J lost 6 bases; unmatched junction nucleotides: 6. Germline CDR1 is LGHNA and CDR2 is YNFKEQ. This CDR3 is CASSQELTSGGQDTQYF. The CDR3 DNA sequence: TGTGCCAGCAGCCAAGAGCTGACTAGCGGGGGGCAGGATACGCAGTATTTT.

J is TRBJ2-7 and V is TRBV27; D is perhaps TRBD2 (7 bases). The CDR3 loop spans 16 amino acids. CDR1 MNHEY and CDR2 SMNVEV come from the germline V gene (reference sequence). V lost 3 bases, J lost 2 bases, and 17 bases lay in between. CDR3 protein: CASSFPFRGLTYEQYF. CDR3 bases: TGTGCCAGCAGTTTTCCTTTCAGGGGACTAACCTACGAGCAGTACTTC.

The rearrangement links TRBV11-2 to TRBJ2-7; 9 bases fit TRBD2. Germline V gene sequence: CDR1 SGHAT, CDR2 FQNNGV. There are 17 residues in the CDR3. Losses at the gene ends were 0 bases for V and 4 bases for J; bases not matched to a gene: 10. The CDR3 here is CASSLDIGASGVYEQYF. CDR3 bases: TGTGCCAGCAGCTTAGATATAGGGGCTAGCGGGGTATACGAGCAGTACTTC. Filled out from reference TRBV11-2 and TRBJ2-7, the complete variable domain reads EAGVAQSPRYKIIEKRQSVAFWCNPISGHATLYWYQQILGQGPKLLIQFQNNGVVDDSQLPKDRFSAERLKGVDSTLKIQPAKLEDSAVYLCASSLDIGASGVYEQYFGPGTRLTVT.

This clone was counted a single time. The V call is TRBV18, the J call TRBJ2-6, with D hard to call. The V end was cut by 2 bases, the J end by 0 bases, with 8 bases between. This CDR3 contains 16 residues. Germline V gene data show CDR1 as KGHSH and CDR2 as LQKENI. The CDR3 reads CASSPNSHSGANVLTF. CDR3 DNA sequence: TGTGCCAGCTCACCAAACAGCCACTCTGGGGCCAACGTCCTGACTTTC.

J is TRBJ2-7 and V is TRBV15, with 7 bases aligning to TRBD1. Trimming removed 2 bases from V and 5 bases from J; junction bases left unmatched: 6. Germline CDR1 is LNHNV and CDR2 is YYDKDF (reference sequence). The CDR3 runs 14 residues. The CDR3 nucleotides are TGTGCCACCAGCAGAAGACAGGGCCCAAACGAGCAGTACTTC. Translation: CATSRRQGPNEQYF.

The V call is TRBV10-2, the J call TRBJ2-7; D is uncertain. CDR3 length: 12 amino acids. V lost 3 bases and J lost 2, with 5 bases in between. From germline, CDR1 is WSHSY and CDR2 SAAADI. In DNA form, the CDR3 reads TGCGCCAGCAGTGAAGGAGCCTACGAGCAGTACTTC. Residues: CASSEGAYEQYF.

The chain couples TRBV11-2 to TRBJ1-3; D is unclear. The CDR3 covers 15 residues. With 7 bases removed from V and 2 bases from J, the gap between germline ends came to 15 bases. Germline CDR1 is SGHAT and CDR2 is FQNNGV. The CDR3 region has the DNA TGTGCCAGCACCCTTCACCTGAGGACTGGAAACACCATATATTTT. It yields the protein CASTLHLRTGNTIYF. Supplemented by reference TRBV11-2 and TRBJ1-3, the full variable domain reads EAGVAQSPRYKIIEKRQSVAFWCNPISGHATLYWYQQILGQGPKLLIQFQNNGVVDDSQLPKDRFSAERLKGVDSTLKIQPAKLEDSAVYLCASTLHLRTGNTIYFGEGSWLTVV.

The V call is TRBV30, the J call TRBJ2-3; maybe TRBD1 (5 bases). Germline CDR1 and CDR2: GTSNPN and SVGIG (reference sequence). V was cut by 2 bases and J by 5 bases, with 14 bases left in between. The CDR3 runs 14 residues. The CDR3 is CAWSRQIRRDTQYF. The DNA of the CDR3 is TGTGCCTGGAGTCGACAGATCCGGCGAGATACGCAGTATTTT.

The chain is built from TRBV1 and TRBJ2-1; the D call TRBD2 from the table was never checked on the DNA. TRBV1 is described as a pseudogene. The CDR3 extends over 14 amino acids. CDR3 region: CTSSQDLARNEQFF. CDR3 nucleotide sequence: TGCACCAGCAGCCAAGATCTCGCGAGAAATGAGCAGTTCTTC.

The V call is TRBV2, the J call TRBJ2-7; D gene unclear. Deletions cut 3 bases from V and 0 bases from J, with 12 bases between. This CDR3 region has 15 residues. Germline values: CDR1 SNHLY, CDR2 FYNNEI. Written as DNA, the CDR3 is TGTGCCAGCAGTGAGGGTGAAAGGAGCTCCTACGAGCAGTACTTC. Amino acid sequence: CASSEGERSSYEQYF.

V usage is TRBV13 and J usage is TRBJ2-7; D not certain. Germline V gives CDR1 PRHDT, CDR2 FYEKMQ (reference sequence). Trimming cost V 0 bases and J 5 bases, with 5 bases left between them. This CDR3 has 12 residues. The chain's CDR3 is CASSLGSHEQYF. CDR3 nucleotides: TGTGCCAGCAGCTTAGGTTCTCACGAGCAGTACTTC.

The rearrangement joins TRBV4-3 to TRBJ1-5, with 11 bases matching TRBD1. Trimming at V came to 2 bases and at J to 6 bases, leaving 6 bases not matched to a gene. The CDR3 length is 16 residues. Germline values: CDR1 LGHNA, CDR2 YSLEER. CDR3: CASSQIWTGGLQPQHF. CDR3 sequence (DNA): TGCGCCAGCAGCCAAATCTGGACAGGGGGCCTTCAGCCCCAGCATTTT.

The chain employs TRBV19 and TRBJ1-1; D possibly corresponds to TRBD1 (6 bases). Trimming took 4 bases from V and 4 from J, leaving 16 bases between them. From germline, CDR1 is LNHDA and CDR2 SQIVND (reference sequence). This CDR3 is built from 15 residues. CDR3 sequence reads: CASSNRRARGTEAFF. The CDR3 DNA is TGTGCCAGTAGTAATCGCAGGGCCAGGGGCACTGAAGCTTTCTTT.

This sequence joins TRBV19 and TRBJ2-1; 7 positions match TRBD1. The V segment lost 5 bases and the J segment 7 bases; nucleotides outside the gene matches: 11. Germline CDR1 LNHDA, CDR2 SQIVND (reference sequence). The CDR3 loop spans 15 amino acids. The CDR3, as DNA: TGTGCCAGTAGTCTCCGGACAGGTTCGCGGAATGAGCAGTTCTTC. It is translated as CASSLRTGSRNEQFF.

J is TRBJ1-6 and V is TRBV27; 8 positions match TRBD1. After removal of 9 bases from V and 8 bases from J, the junction contained 15 bases not matched to a gene. The germline V gene encodes CDR1 MNHEY and CDR2 SMNVEV (reference sequence). The CDR3 covers 16 residues. In nucleotides, the CDR3 is TGTGCCAGGTGGGACAGGCTTTACGAGAAGCATTCACCCCTCCACTTT. It codes for CARWDRLYEKHSPLHF.

The chain couples TRBV5-1 to TRBJ1-4; 10 nucleotides match TRBD1. Germline CDR1 and CDR2: SGHRS and YFSETQ. The CDR3 consists of 17 residues. J was trimmed by 4 bases and V by 4 bases; bases with no gene match: 10. Written as DNA, the CDR3 is TGCGCCAGCAGCCTAGGACCGAGGACAGGGGGTAATGAAAAACTGTTTTTT. Its protein product is CASSLGPRTGGNEKLFF.

This sequence joins TRBV7-9 and TRBJ2-3; 7 nucleotides align to TRBD2. The CDR3 consists of 16 residues. Trimming took 5 bases from V and 6 from J; bases not matched to a gene: 14. CDR1 is SEHNR and CDR2 is FQNEAQ in the germline V gene (reference sequence). The CDR3 is CASSHRTSAVADTQYF. The DNA for the CDR3 is TGTGCCAGCAGCCATAGAACTAGCGCGGTCGCCGATACGCAGTATTTT.

In this sample, this clone turned up once. The J gene is TRBJ1-2, the V gene TRBV19; 8 positions match TRBD1. The germline V gene has CDR1 LNHDA and CDR2 SQIVND (reference sequence). The CDR3 sequence is 15 residues long. V shed 5 bases, J shed 4 bases, and the junction held 9 bases outside the gene matches. CDR3 sequence: CASSPRTGPRYGYTF. CDR3 DNA sequence: TGTGCCAGTAGTCCAAGGACAGGGCCTCGCTATGGCTACACCTTC.

The chain uses TRBV11-2 and TRBJ1-2; D unresolved. Germline loops: CDR1 SGHAT, CDR2 FQNNGV. This CDR3 is built from 17 residues. Trimming left V 1 base short and J 2 bases short, with 17 bases between. The CDR3 DNA reads TGTGCCAGCAGCTTAGTTTCGCTTCCACAGAAGAACTATGGCTACACCTTC. Encoded protein: CASSLVSLPQKNYGYTF.

This clone was observed a single time. The rearrangement joins TRBV7-2 to TRBJ1-2; D may be TRBD1 (5 bases). The V gene lost 1 base and the J gene lost 0 bases, with 12 bases spanning the gap. This CDR3 has 16 amino acids. In germline, CDR1 is SGHTA, CDR2 FQGNSA. This CDR3 is CASSLDGGTTNYGYTF. DNA for the CDR3: TGTGCCAGCAGCTTAGATGGGGGGACCACTAACTATGGCTACACCTTC.

The V gene is TRBV4-1, the J gene TRBJ1-5, with TRBD1 identical over 10 bases. Germline V lookup: CDR1 MGHRA, CDR2 YSYEKL. J was trimmed by 8 bases and V by 3 bases; bases with no gene match: 4. The CDR3 runs to 14 residues. The CDR3: CASSHGQGVEPQHF. The CDR3 DNA reads as TGCGCCAGCAGCCATGGACAGGGGGTAGAGCCCCAGCATTTT.

The chain carries TRBV30 and TRBJ2-3; D remains ambiguous. The CDR3 has 13 residues. V was pared by 5 bases and J by 3 bases, with 12 bases between. Germline V gene lookup returns CDR1 GTSNPN and CDR2 SVGIG (reference sequence). CDR3: CAWGKPRTDTQYF. Here the CDR3 DNA reads TGTGCCTGGGGTAAGCCTCGAACAGATACGCAGTATTTT.

The genes are TRBV2 and TRBJ2-3, with D maybe TRBD1 (6 bases). The CDR3 extends over 16 amino acids. The V and J ends lost 3 bases and 4 bases respectively, with 17 bases between them. CDR1 is SNHLY, CDR2 FYNNEI, per germline. Here the CDR3 reads CASSEGGGGEADTQYF. CDR3 sequence (DNA): TGTGCCAGCAGTGAGGGTGGGGGCGGAGAGGCAGATACGCAGTATTTT.

The J gene is TRBJ1-6, the V gene TRBV30, with D possibly TRBD1 on 6 matching bases. The germline CDR1 and CDR2 sequences are GTSNPN and SVGIG (reference sequence). V dropped 2 bases and J dropped 3 bases, with 14 bases sitting between them. CDR3 length: 16 residues. For the CDR3, the DNA is TGTGCCTGGAGTCTGGGGGGGGCCGTCTATAATTCACCCCTCCACTTT. Amino acid sequence: CAWSLGGAVYNSPLHF.